This T cell receptor (beta chain) comes out of a study of post-analysis software for immune sequencing data. Across the study: Clinical courses comprised relapsing-remitting, secondary progressive and progressive-relapsing multiple sclerosis. Overall study findings and caveats: F measure showed strong co-clustering of same-batch samples. Controls showed significantly higher normalized Chao1 diversity than did multiple sclerosis patients. Five TRBV segments were more frequent in patients than controls; TRBV5-6, TRBV5-1 and TRBV20-1 belonged to this group.

V lost 1 base and J 7 bases, leaving 13 bases between the germline ends. Germline V gene data show CDR1 as SGHTA and CDR2 as FQGNSA. This CDR3 region has 14 residues. Unique molecular identifiers were built into the TCR beta cDNA libraries. Around 500,000 cDNA molecules were recovered from an input of about 0.9 to 10 million T cells. TCRdb re-derived calls from the PCR reads in MiXCR, one entry per CDR3 protein. The repertoire has a few hundred thousand distinct CDR3 sequences, about 40% of them found once; the top ten carry around 8%. Concerning this clonotype: Its antigen remains unknown.

The TCR was taken from a girl aged 2 to 9 with multiple sclerosis. This chain uses TRBV7-2 with TRBJ1-2, with a possible D match to TRBD1 (5 bases). The sample was blood. The CDR3 DNA reads as TGTGCCAGCAGCTTAGATTGGGGGTTTGCTGGCTACACCTTC. It codes for CASSLDWGFAGYTF.